This TCR beta chain stems from a study of cytomegalovirus exposure and HLA in healthy donors. For the study at large: Earlier results showed roughly 120 million unique TCR beta sequences derived from approximately 180 million T cells. Drawn from HLA-typed donors, tens of millions of unique TCRs were held in an early data release. Broader study findings: Generally TCR sequences proved uncommon, though certain public TCRs appeared in numerous donors.

The study ran its PCR with 60 Vbeta and 13 Jbeta primers. The table came from immunoSEQ multiplex PCR; TCRdb's copy has only in-frame clones and leaves some out. The repertoire holds over 110,000 clones, with 82% as singletons. A word on this clone: As yet, its antigen is unknown.

V lost 1 base, J lost 6 bases, and 13 bases lay in between. The CDR3 is 15 residues long. Germline CDR1 is MGHRA and CDR2 is YSYEKL. This receptor was obtained from a male donor in good health and CMV-seronegative. What was sequenced was PBMCs. The J gene is TRBJ2-1, the V gene TRBV4-1; D not resolved. CDR3: CASSQGETGGNEQFF. Written as DNA, the CDR3 is TGCGCCAGCAGCCAAGGAGAAACTGGTGGCAATGAGCAGTTCTTC.